The sequence of this T cell receptor beta chain was determined in a study of T cell repertoires in cytomegalovirus infection. CDR3 length equals 15 residues. The germline CDR1 and CDR2 sequences are SGHRS and YFSETQ. Trimming stripped 3 bases from V and 8 bases from J, with 15 bases between. TCRdb fed the reads into MiXCR, producing one record per CDR3 protein. The sample gives more than 20,000 distinct CDR3 sequences, roughly two fifths of which show up once; over 85% is in the top ten. This clonotype was counted ten times or more. What it binds is not known. This receptor was identified in a human donor in good health (CMV status not recorded). Some clones in this sample may be carry-over from other donors' samples. The chain combines TRBV5-1 with TRBJ1-6, with D possibly matching TRBD1 (5 bases). The specimen was CD8+ T cells from cultured PBMCs, collected from culture after CMV antigen stimulation. The CDR3 reads CASSWGGSTDSPLHF. Written as DNA, the CDR3 is TGCGCCAGCAGCTGGGGGGGATCTACGGATTCACCCCTCCACTTT.